This record concerns one TCR beta chain sequence. This record belongs to a study of blood T cell repertoires in COVID-19. Overall study: Whether acute or convalescent, the COVID-19 samples came from the United States, Italy and Spain.

The CDR3 extends over 15 amino acids. Germline V gene lookup returns CDR1 LGHDT and CDR2 YNNKEL (reference sequence). With 0 bases removed from V and 2 bases from J, the gap between germline ends came to 10 bases. In the study's own analysis: Nucleated cell counts were estimated from reference gene primer amplification. This table comes from immunoSEQ multiplex PCR, and its TCRdb copy is limited to in-frame clones, with some not included. V, J and clone size were drawn from that table, and D and trimming were deduced from the DNA. The table lists around 80,000 clones, about 87% of them singletons. The sequence was collected from a human donor in a cohort sampled during active COVID-19. Sequenced material: peripheral blood. The rearrangement joins TRBV3-1 (or the pseudogene TRBV3-2) to TRBJ1-2, with D hard to call. CDR3 DNA: TGTGCCAGCAGCCAAGATGTGGGCTTAAACTATGGCTACACCTTC. Its protein product is CASSQDVGLNYGYTF.